These 19 T cell receptor beta chains originate from one sample sequenced in a study of cytotoxic CD8 clonotypes in ibrutinib-treated CLL. Clones were sequenced by immunoSEQ multiplex PCR, and TCRdb holds only the in-frame ones, with some missing. The sample consists of some 140,000 clones, about 91% of them appearing once. The specimen was PBMCs, collected after 12 months of ibrutinib treatment. These receptors were obtained from a human donor with chronic lymphocytic leukemia.

This clone was detected once. This sequence joins TRBV27 and TRBJ2-1, with a tentative D call TRBD2 (7 bases). The V gene's germline CDR1 is MNHEY and CDR2 SMNVEV (reference sequence). Trimming cost V 10 bases and J 1 base, with 14 bases left between them. The CDR3 totals 14 residues. The CDR3 region is CATMEGGSYNEQFF. DNA of the CDR3: TGTGCCACTATGGAGGGGGGGTCCTACAATGAGCAGTTCTTC.

V usage is TRBV18 and J usage is TRBJ2-5; 8 nucleotides align to TRBD1. CDR1 is KGHSH, CDR2 LQKENI, per germline. V lost 3 bases to trimming and J lost 5 bases; unmatched junction nucleotides: 5. The CDR3 is 14 residues long. The CDR3 nucleotides are TGTGCCAGCTCACCGACAGGGGTGGTGGAGACCCAGTACTTC. This sequence encodes CASSPTGVVETQYF. Variable domain in full (rest from reference TRBV18 and TRBJ2-5): NAGVMQNPRHLVRRRGQEARLRCSPMKGHSHVYWYRQLPEEGLKFMVYLQKENIIDESGMPKERFSAEFPKEGPSILRIQQVVRGDSAAYFCASSPTGVVETQYFGPGTRLLVL.

The chain employs TRBV27 and TRBJ2-7; a weak D match, TRBD1 (6 bases). This CDR3 is 15 amino acids long. Looked up from germline, CDR1 is MNHEY and CDR2 is SMNVEV (reference sequence). V lost 6 bases and J 3 bases, leaving 18 bases between the germline ends. The CDR3 spells CASSTMPPGVYEQYF. CDR3 DNA: TGTGCCAGCAGCACAATGCCCCCAGGGGTCTACGAGCAGTACTTC.

This chain connects TRBV29-1 to TRBJ2-1; the D is unclear. The CDR3 extends over 16 amino acids. Deletions cut 0 bases from V and 6 bases from J, with 18 bases between. Germline-derived CDR1 and CDR2 are SQVTM and ANQGSEA. CDR3 bases: TGCAGCGTTGAAGACCGGGTTAAGGGTATGGGCAATGAGCAGTTCTTC. The encoded protein is CSVEDRVKGMGNEQFF.

This chain uses TRBV25-1 with TRBJ2-5; unclear D gene. This CDR3 spans 14 amino acids. Between the trimmed V and J ends, which lost 3 bases and 0 bases, there was a span of 8 bases. Germline V gene data show CDR1 as MGHDK and CDR2 as SYGVNS. The CDR3 nucleotides read TGTGCCAGCAGTGATTTGATGTACCAAGAGACCCAGTACTTC. Residues: CASSDLMYQETQYF.

The chain carries TRBV9 and TRBJ2-7; D is possibly TRBD1 (6 bases). V was clipped by 0 bases and J by 5 bases, with 15 bases between them. The CDR3 spans 15 residues. Germline V gives CDR1 SGDLS, CDR2 YYNGEE. CDR3 region: CASSVEAGVVNEQYF. CDR3 DNA sequence: TGTGCCAGCAGCGTAGAAGCAGGGGTTGTCAACGAGCAGTACTTC.

The rearrangement joins TRBV7-3 to TRBJ2-1, with 8 bases lining up with TRBD2. Germline V gene data show CDR1 as SGHTA and CDR2 as FQGTGA. V lost 5 bases, J lost 8 bases, and 11 bases stayed unmatched. The CDR3 has 15 amino acids. CDR3 DNA: TGTGCCAGCAGCGTCGCGGGAGGATTATTGGATGAGCAGTTCTTC. This gives the protein CASSVAGGLLDEQFF.

This rearrangement joins TRBV5-8 to TRBJ1-1, with D unresolved. V lost 0 bases and J 11 bases, leaving 17 bases between the germline ends. CDR3 length equals 14 residues. Germline V gene lookup returns CDR1 SGHTS and CDR2 YDEGEE. In DNA, the CDR3 is TGTGCCAGCAGCTTGGAAAGGGCCGAAGATGAGGCTTTCTTT. Its protein product is CASSLERAEDEAFF.

V usage is TRBV6-1 and J usage is TRBJ2-7; D call uncertain. Trimming removed 0 bases from V and 3 bases from J, with 12 bases in between. The germline CDR1 and CDR2 sequences are MNHNS and SASEGT. The CDR3 extends over 15 amino acids. CDR3: CASSEALGAVYEQYF. The DNA of the CDR3 is TGTGCCAGCAGTGAAGCCCTGGGCGCGGTCTACGAGCAGTACTTC.

This rearrangement joins TRBV2 to TRBJ2-7, with D possibly matching TRBD2 (5 bases). CDR3 length: 14 residues. Germline CDR1 and CDR2: SNHLY and FYNNEI. V lost 8 bases, J lost 1 base, and 15 bases lay in between. The CDR3: CASLLEEASYEQYF. In DNA form, the CDR3 reads TGTGCCAGCCTTCTTGAGGAGGCGTCCTACGAGCAGTACTTC.

The chain is built from TRBV28 and TRBJ2-2; D remains unclear. The V gene lost 7 bases and the J gene lost 5 bases, with 5 bases spanning the gap. The CDR3 sequence is 11 residues long. CDR1 MDHEN and CDR2 SYDVKM come from the germline V gene. CDR3: CASKNTGELFF. The CDR3 DNA follows: TGTGCCAGCAAGAATACCGGGGAGCTGTTTTTT. Using reference TRBV28 and TRBJ2-2 for the parts outside the CDR3, the full variable domain is DVKVTQSSRYLVKRTGEKVFLECVQDMDHENMFWYRQDPGLGLRLIYFSYDVKMKEKGDIPEGYSVSREKKERFSLILESASTNQTSMYLCASKNTGELFFGEGSRLTVL.

This chain joins TRBV9 and TRBJ2-7; 12 bases agree with TRBD2. CDR3 length equals 19 residues. The J segment lost 4 bases and the V segment lost 0 bases, leaving 14 bases of the junction unmatched. From germline, CDR1 is SGDLS and CDR2 YYNGEE. CDR3 in DNA: TGTGCCAGCAGCGTAGAAGCGTTGCCTAGCGGGAGGGCCGGATACGAGCAGTACTTC. It specifies CASSVEALPSGRAGYEQYF.

This clone was recorded once. The chain joins TRBV29-1 to TRBJ2-1; 9 bases agree with TRBD2. This CDR3 is built from 14 residues. V was clipped by 7 bases and J by 4 bases; unmatched bases: 8. Germline V gene data show CDR1 as SQVTM and CDR2 as ANQGSEA. The CDR3 is CSGLGLAGYNEQFF. The CDR3 nucleotides read TGCAGCGGGTTAGGGCTAGCGGGGTACAATGAGCAGTTCTTC.

The chain links TRBV6-5 to TRBJ2-2; 7 bases agree with TRBD2. The CDR3 is 15 residues long. CDR1 is MNHEY, CDR2 SVGAGI, per germline. V dropped 2 bases and J dropped 6; count of bases not matched to a gene: 6. CDR3 sequence: CASSYRGRESGELFF. The CDR3 DNA reads TGTGCCAGCAGTTACCGAGGGCGGGAGTCCGGGGAGCTGTTTTTT.

The gene calls are TRBV16 and TRBJ2-3, with D uncertain. Trimming left V 3 bases short and J 2 bases short, with 6 bases between. The CDR3 is made up of 13 amino acids. Germline V gene lookup returns CDR1 KGHSY and CDR2 FQNENV. This CDR3 reads CASSHENTDTQYF. CDR3 bases: TGTGCCAGCAGCCACGAAAACACAGATACGCAGTATTTT.

V gene TRBV15 combines with J gene TRBJ1-2; D perhaps matches TRBD1 (6 bases). Germline loops: CDR1 LNHNV, CDR2 YYDKDF (reference sequence). This CDR3 has 14 residues. Trimming took off 5 bases at V and 2 bases at J, with 12 bases between the two ends. The CDR3 reads CATSGDTPNYGYTF. Written as DNA, the CDR3 is TGTGCCACCAGCGGGGACACCCCCAACTATGGCTACACCTTC.

The chain uses TRBV4-1 and TRBJ2-3; D may correspond to TRBD1 or TRBD2 (5 bases each). V lost 5 bases, J lost 2 bases, and 14 bases lay in between. There are 15 residues in the CDR3. Germline loops: CDR1 MGHRA, CDR2 YSYEKL. The CDR3 DNA reads TGCGCCAGCAGCGACTATCTGGGGCTCACAGATACGCAGTATTTT. As protein: CASSDYLGLTDTQYF.

The chain joins TRBV4-2 to TRBJ1-5; D is unresolved. The CDR3 loop spans 16 amino acids. From germline, CDR1 is LGHNA and CDR2 YNFKEQ. V lost 0 bases and J lost 5, with 14 bases in between. The DNA for the CDR3 is TGTGCCAGCAGCCAAGAAGGCTGGGCAACAGATCAGCCCCAGCATTTT. This sequence encodes CASSQEGWATDQPQHF.

This chain links TRBV5-1 with TRBJ2-1; 12 nucleotides line up with TRBD2. J gave up 7 bases and V 4 bases, and 9 bases lay outside the gene matches. Germline CDR1 SGHRS, CDR2 YFSETQ. The CDR3 runs 16 residues. The CDR3 here is CASSPQGTSGRNEQFF. In nucleotides, the CDR3 is TGCGCCAGCAGCCCCCAGGGGACTAGCGGGCGGAATGAGCAGTTCTTC.